These T cell receptor beta chains were read from a single sample in a study of cytomegalovirus exposure and HLA in healthy donors. Clones were read by immunoSEQ multiplex PCR, and TCRdb kept only the in-frame ones, dropping some. The sample consists of 150,000 to 200,000 clones, roughly 77% of them appearing once. Material: PBMCs. The source of these receptors is a woman between 45 and 60 years old in good health and CMV-seronegative. Each CDR3 is given with its conserved first and last residue. Fields, in order: CDR3 length, V gene, clone size, D gene, J gene, CDR3 protein, CDR3 DNA. A D gene is named only where the DNA matches it firmly. Clone size, where shown, is once, few, many, or a class for clones that have expanded.

>17|TRBV15|-|-|TRBJ2-3
CATSRGGGKLSGDTQYF
TGTGCCACCAGCAGAGGGGGTGGAAAACTTAGCGGAGATACGCAGTATTTT
>20|TRBV7-8|-|-|TRBJ1-1
CASSLRRGNTGSAGNTEAFF
TGTGCCAGCAGCTTAAGGCGGGGGAATACAGGATCGGCGGGTAACACTGAAGCTTTCTTT
>15|TRBV5-4|once|TRBD1|TRBJ1-1
CASSPPRQGNTEAFF
TGTGCCAGCAGCCCGCCGAGACAGGGGAACACTGAAGCTTTCTTT
>14|TRBV12-5|once|TRBD1|TRBJ1-2
CASGLGTGAYGYTF
TGTGCTAGTGGTTTGGGGACAGGGGCATATGGCTACACCTTC
>12|TRBV28|-|TRBD1|TRBJ2-2
CASKTGDGELFF
TGTGCCAGCAAAACAGGGGACGGGGAGCTGTTTTTT
>17|TRBV4-2|-|-|TRBJ1-3
CASSRLDGVASGNTIYF
TGTGCCAGCAGCAGACTGGACGGGGTTGCGTCTGGAAACACCATATATTTT
>11|TRBV28|-|TRBD1|TRBJ1-6
CASSIGTAVHF
TGTGCCAGCAGCATAGGGACAGCGGTCCACTTT
>18|TRBV19|-|-|TRBJ1-2
CASSDFTKHLSPNYGYTF
TGTGCCAGCAGCGACTTCACAAAACACCTCTCTCCAAACTATGGCTACACCTTC
>14|TRBV27|-|-|TRBJ2-2
CASNPLGGTGELFF
TGTGCCAGCAACCCTTTAGGGGGAACCGGGGAGCTGTTTTTT
>15|TRBV6-5|-|TRBD2|TRBJ2-7
CASSYSSGRAYEQYF
TGTGCCAGCAGTTACTCGAGCGGGAGGGCTTACGAGCAGTACTTC
>17|TRBV5-1|once|TRBD2|TRBJ2-5
CASSSLPGTSGQETQYF
TGCGCCAGCAGCTCCCTTCCCGGGACTAGCGGTCAAGAGACCCAGTACTTC
>15|TRBV6-6|-|-|TRBJ1-5
CASFRGGNGNQPQHF
TGTGCCAGCTTTAGGGGGGGGAACGGGAATCAGCCCCAGCATTTT